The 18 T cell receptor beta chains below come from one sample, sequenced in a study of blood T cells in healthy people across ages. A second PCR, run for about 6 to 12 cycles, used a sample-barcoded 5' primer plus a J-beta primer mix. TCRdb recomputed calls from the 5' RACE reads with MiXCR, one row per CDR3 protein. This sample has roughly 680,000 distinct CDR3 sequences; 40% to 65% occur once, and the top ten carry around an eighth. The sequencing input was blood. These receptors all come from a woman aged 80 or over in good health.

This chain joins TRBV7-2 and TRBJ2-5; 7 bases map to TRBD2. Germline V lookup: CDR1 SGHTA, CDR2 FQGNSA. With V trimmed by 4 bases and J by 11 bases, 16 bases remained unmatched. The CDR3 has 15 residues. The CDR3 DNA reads TGTGCCAGCAGCTCGGAAGCCGGGAGGTTCAATGAGCAGTACTTC. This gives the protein CASSSEAGRFNEQYF.

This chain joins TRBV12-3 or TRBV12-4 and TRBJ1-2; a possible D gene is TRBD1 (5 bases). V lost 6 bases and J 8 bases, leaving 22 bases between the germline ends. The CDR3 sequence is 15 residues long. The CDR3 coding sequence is TGTGCCAGCAGCTCACCCCGCAGGGCCGGGAGGGGCTACACCTTC. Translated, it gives CASSSPRRAGRGYTF.

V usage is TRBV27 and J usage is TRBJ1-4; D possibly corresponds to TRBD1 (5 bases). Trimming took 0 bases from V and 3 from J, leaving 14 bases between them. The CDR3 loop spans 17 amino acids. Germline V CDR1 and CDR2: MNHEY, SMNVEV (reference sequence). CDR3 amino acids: CASSLSGDVPSNEKLFF. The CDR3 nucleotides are TGTGCCAGCAGTTTATCGGGGGATGTGCCTTCTAATGAAAAACTGTTTTTT.

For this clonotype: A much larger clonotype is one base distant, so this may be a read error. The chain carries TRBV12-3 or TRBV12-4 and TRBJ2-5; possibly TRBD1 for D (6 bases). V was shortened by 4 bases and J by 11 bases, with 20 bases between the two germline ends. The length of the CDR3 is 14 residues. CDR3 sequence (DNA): TGTGCCAGCAGTTCCCAGGGGATGGTGGGTGAGCAGTACTTC. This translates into CASSSQGMVGEQYF.

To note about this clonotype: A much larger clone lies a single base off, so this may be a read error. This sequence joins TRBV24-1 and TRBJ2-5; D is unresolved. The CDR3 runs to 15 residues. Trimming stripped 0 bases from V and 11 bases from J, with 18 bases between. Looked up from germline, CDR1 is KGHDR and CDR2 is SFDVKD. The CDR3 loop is CATSDLTKSSNEQYF. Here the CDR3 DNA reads TGTGCCACCAGTGATTTGACTAAATCCTCCAATGAGCAGTACTTC.

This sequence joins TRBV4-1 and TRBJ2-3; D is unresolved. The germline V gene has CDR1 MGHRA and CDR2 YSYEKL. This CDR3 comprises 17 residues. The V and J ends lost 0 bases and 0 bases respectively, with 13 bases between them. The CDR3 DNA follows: TGCGCCAGCAGCCAAGATCCCCCTGGAACTAGCACAGATACGCAGTATTTT. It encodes CASSQDPPGTSTDTQYF.

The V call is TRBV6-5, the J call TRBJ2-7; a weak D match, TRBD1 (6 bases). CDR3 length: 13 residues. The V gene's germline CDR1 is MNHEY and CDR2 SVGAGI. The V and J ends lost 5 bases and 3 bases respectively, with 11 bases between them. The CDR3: CASSKGQNYEQYF. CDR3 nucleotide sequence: TGTGCCAGCAGTAAAGGACAGAACTACGAGCAGTACTTC.

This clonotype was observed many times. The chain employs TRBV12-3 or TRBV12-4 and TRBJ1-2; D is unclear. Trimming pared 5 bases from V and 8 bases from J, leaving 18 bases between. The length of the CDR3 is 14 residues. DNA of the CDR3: TGTGCCAGCAGTCCCACCGAAGCCGCCGGCGGCTACACCTTC. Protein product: CASSPTEAAGGYTF.

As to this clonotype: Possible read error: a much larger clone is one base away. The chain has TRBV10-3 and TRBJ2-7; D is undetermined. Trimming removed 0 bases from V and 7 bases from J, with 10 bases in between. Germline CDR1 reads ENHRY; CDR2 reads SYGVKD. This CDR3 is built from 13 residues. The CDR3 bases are TGTGCCATCAGTGAGTCCTCGCGGAATGAGCAGTACTTC. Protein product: CAISESSRNEQYF.

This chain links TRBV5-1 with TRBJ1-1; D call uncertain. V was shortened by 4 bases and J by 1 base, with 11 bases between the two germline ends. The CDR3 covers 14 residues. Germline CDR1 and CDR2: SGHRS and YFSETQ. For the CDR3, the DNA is TGCGCCAGCAGCCCGTTAGGAGGGAACACTGAAGCTTTCTTT. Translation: CASSPLGGNTEAFF.

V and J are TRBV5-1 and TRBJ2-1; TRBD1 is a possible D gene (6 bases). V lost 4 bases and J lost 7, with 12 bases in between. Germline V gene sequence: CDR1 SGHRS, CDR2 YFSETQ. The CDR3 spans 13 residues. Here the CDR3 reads CASSRTTGNEQFF. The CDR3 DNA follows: TGCGCCAGCAGCCGGACCACAGGGAATGAGCAGTTCTTC.

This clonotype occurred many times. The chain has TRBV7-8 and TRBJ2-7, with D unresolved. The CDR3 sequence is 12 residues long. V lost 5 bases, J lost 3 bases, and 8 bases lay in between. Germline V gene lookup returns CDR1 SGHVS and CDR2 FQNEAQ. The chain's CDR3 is CASSTRVYEQYF. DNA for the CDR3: TGTGCCAGCAGCACCCGCGTCTACGAGCAGTACTTC. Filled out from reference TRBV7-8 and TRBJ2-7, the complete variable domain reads GAGVSQSPRYKVAKRGQDVALRCDPISGHVSLFWYQQALGQGPEFLTYFQNEAQLDKSGLPSDRFFAERPEGSVSTLKIQRTQQEDSAVYLCASSTRVYEQYFGPGTRLTVT.

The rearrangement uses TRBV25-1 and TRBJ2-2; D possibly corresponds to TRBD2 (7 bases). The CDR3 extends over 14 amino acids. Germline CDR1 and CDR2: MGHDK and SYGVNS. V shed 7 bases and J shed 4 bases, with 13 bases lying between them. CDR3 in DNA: TGTGCCAGCACTTGGAGGGGGGGCACCGGGGAGCTGTTTTTT. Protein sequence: CASTWRGGTGELFF.

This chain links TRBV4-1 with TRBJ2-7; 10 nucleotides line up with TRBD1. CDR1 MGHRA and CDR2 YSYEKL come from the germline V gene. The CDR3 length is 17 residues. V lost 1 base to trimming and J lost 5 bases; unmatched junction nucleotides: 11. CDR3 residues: CASSQAGTGERGNEQYF. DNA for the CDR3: TGCGCCAGCAGCCAAGCCGGGACAGGGGAAAGGGGGAACGAGCAGTACTTC.

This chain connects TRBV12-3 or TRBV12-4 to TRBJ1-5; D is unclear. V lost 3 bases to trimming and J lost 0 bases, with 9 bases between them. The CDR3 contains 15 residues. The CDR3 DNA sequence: TGTGCCAGCAGTTTGGTGGAATATAGCAATCAGCCCCAGCATTTT. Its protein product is CASSLVEYSNQPQHF.

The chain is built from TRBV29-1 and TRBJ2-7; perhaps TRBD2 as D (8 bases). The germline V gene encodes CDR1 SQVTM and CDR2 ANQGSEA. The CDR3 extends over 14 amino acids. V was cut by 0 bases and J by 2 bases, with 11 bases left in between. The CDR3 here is CSVEDSGTAYEQYF. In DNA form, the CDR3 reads TGCAGCGTTGAAGATAGCGGGACAGCCTACGAGCAGTACTTC.

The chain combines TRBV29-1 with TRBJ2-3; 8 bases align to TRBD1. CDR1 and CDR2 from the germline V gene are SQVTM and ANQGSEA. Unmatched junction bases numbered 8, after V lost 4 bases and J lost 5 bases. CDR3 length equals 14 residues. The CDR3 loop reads CSVVARGPQDTQYF. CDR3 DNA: TGCAGCGTTGTTGCCAGGGGGCCGCAAGATACGCAGTATTTT.

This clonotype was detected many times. The CDR3 spells CSARVGGAFGNTQYF. CDR3 sequence (DNA): TGCAGTGCTAGAGTTGGGGGGGCGTTCGGGAATACGCAGTATTTT. The J gene is TRBJ2-3, the V gene TRBV20-1, with D perhaps TRBD2 (7 bases). The CDR3 is 15 amino acids. Trimming stripped 1 base from V and 7 bases from J, with 18 bases between. Germline loops: CDR1 DFQATT, CDR2 SNEGSKA (reference sequence).